The clone carrying this TCR beta chain occurred many times. The antigen remains undetermined. This sample is drawn from a study of shared clonotypes between healthy human individuals. Study outcomes and limitations: Roughly 4.6% of naive CD4 clonotypes were common to several donors.

TCRdb keeps only in-frame clones here, not all; method: immunoSEQ multiplex PCR. The repertoire has about 1 million clones, 65% to 75% of them found once; the top ten carry about 1.5%. The CDR3 runs to 13 residues. Germline V lookup: CDR1 MNHNS, CDR2 SASEGT. V was clipped by 9 bases and J by 5 bases, with 11 bases between them. Material: memory CD4+ T cells sorted from blood. Subset defined: CD45RA-negative fraction. This receptor was taken from a man aged 18-30 years in good health. V gene TRBV6-1 combines with J gene TRBJ1-6, with a possible D match to TRBD1 (6 bases). CDR3 nucleotide sequence: TGTGCCAGTACAGGGAAGAATAATTCACCCCTCCACTTT. Residues: CASTGKNNSPLHF.